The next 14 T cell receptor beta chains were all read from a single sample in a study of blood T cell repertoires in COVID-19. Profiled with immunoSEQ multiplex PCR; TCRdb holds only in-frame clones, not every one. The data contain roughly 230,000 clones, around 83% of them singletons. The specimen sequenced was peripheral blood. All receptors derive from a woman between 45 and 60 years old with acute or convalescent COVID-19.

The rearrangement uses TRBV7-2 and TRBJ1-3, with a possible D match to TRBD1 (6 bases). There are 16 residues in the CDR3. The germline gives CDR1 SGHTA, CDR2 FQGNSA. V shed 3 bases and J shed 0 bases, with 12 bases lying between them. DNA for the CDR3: TGTGCCAGCAGCTTCGCAGGGGAGCCCTCTGGAAACACCATATATTTT. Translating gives CASSFAGEPSGNTIYF.

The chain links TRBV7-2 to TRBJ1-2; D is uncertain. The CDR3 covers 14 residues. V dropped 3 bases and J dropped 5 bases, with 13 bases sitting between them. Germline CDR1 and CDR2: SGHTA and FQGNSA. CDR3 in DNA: TGTGCCAGCAGCTTTATGGAGGGTTCTTATGGCTACACCTTC. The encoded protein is CASSFMEGSYGYTF.

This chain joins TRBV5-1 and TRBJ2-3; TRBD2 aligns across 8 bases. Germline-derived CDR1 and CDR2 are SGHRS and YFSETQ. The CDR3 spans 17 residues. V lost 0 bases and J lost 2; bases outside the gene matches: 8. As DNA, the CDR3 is TGCGCCAGCAGCTTGGTAAGGGGTAGCGGGAACACAGATACGCAGTATTTT. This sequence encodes CASSLVRGSGNTDTQYF. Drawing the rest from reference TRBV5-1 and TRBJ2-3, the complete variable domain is KAGVTQTPRYLIKTRGQQVTLSCSPISGHRSVSWYQQTPGQGLQFLFEYFSETQRNKGNFPGRFSGRQFSNSRSEMNVSTLELGDSALYLCASSLVRGSGNTDTQYFGPGTRLTVL.

CDR3 residues: CASSFAGESNQPQHF. The CDR3 nucleotides are TGCGCCAGCAGCTTTGCTGGGGAGAGCAATCAGCCCCAGCATTTT. The J gene is TRBJ1-5, the V gene TRBV5-1, with unresolved D. This CDR3 comprises 15 residues. V lost 2 bases to trimming and J lost 1 base, with 10 bases between them. Germline V gene data show CDR1 as SGHRS and CDR2 as YFSETQ.

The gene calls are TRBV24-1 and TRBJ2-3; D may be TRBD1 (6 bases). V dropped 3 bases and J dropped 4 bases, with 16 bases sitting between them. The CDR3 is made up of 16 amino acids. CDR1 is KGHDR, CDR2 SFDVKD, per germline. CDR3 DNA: TGTGCCACCAGTGATGGCACAGGGTGGGTCGCAGATACGCAGTATTTT. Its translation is CATSDGTGWVADTQYF.

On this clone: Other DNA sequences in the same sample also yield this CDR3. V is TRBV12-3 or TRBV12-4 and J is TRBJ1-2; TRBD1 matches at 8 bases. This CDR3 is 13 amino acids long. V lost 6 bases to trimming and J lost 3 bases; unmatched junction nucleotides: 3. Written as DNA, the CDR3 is TGTGCCAGCAGCCTGGACAGGGACTATGGCTACACCTTC. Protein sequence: CASSLDRDYGYTF.

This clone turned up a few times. The CDR3 DNA reads TGTGCCAGCAGCAAAGCGACTAGCTCCAGCTCTGGGGCCAACGTCCTGACTTTC. Protein sequence: CASSKATSSSSGANVLTF. This sequence joins TRBV21-1 and TRBJ2-6; TRBD2 is taken as the D call from the table, unchecked against the DNA. TRBV21-1 is tagged as a pseudogene. This CDR3 has 18 residues.

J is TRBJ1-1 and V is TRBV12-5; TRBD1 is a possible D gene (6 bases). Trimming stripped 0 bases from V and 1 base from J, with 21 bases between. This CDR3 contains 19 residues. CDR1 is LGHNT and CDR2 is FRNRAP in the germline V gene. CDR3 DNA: TGTGCTAGTGGTTTGGTACTATTCCCCCCCTCGGGACAGAACACTGAAGCTTTCTTT. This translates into CASGLVLFPPSGQNTEAFF.

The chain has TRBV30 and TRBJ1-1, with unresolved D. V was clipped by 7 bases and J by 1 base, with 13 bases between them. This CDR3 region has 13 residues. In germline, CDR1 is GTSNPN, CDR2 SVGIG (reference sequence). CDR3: CALSIGGNTEAFF. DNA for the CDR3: TGTGCCTTGTCGATAGGAGGGAACACTGAAGCTTTCTTT.

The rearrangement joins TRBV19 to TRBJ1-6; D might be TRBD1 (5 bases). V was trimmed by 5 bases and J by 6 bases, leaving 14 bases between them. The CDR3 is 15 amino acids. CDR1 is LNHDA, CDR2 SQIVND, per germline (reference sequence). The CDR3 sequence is CASSSGDRTNSPLHF. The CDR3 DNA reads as TGTGCCAGTAGTTCGGGCGACAGAACTAATTCACCCCTCCACTTT.

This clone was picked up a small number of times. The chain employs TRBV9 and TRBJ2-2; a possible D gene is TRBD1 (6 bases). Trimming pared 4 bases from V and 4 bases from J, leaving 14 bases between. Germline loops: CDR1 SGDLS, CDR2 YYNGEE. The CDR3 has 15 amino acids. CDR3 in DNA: TGTGCCAGCAGCACCAGACAGGCAGGCACCGGGGAGCTGTTTTTT. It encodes CASSTRQAGTGELFF.

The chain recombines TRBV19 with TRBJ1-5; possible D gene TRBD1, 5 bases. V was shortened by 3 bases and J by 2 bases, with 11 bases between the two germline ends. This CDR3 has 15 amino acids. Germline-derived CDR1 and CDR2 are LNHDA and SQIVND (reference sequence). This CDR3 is CASSIWGDGNQPQHF. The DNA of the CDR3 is TGTGCCAGTAGTATTTGGGGCGACGGCAATCAGCCCCAGCATTTT.

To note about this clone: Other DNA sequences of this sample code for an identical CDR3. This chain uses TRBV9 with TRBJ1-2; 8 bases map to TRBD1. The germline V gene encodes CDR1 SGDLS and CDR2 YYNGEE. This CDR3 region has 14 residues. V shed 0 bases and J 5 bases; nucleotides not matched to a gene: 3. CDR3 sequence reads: CASSVAGGNYGYTF. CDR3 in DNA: TGTGCCAGCAGCGTAGCAGGGGGCAATTATGGCTACACCTTC. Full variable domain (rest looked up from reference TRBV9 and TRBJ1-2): DSGVTQTPKHLITATGQRVTLRCSPRSGDLSVYWYQQSLDQGLQFLIQYYNGEERAKGNILERFSAQQFPDLHSELNLSSLELGDSALYFCASSVAGGNYGYTFGSGTRLTVV.

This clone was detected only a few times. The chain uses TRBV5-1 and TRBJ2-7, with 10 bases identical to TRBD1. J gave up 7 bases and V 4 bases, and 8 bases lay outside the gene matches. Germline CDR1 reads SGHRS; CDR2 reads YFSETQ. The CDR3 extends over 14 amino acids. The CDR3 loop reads CASSIDRGQGEQYF. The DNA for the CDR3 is TGCGCCAGCAGCATCGACAGGGGGCAGGGGGAGCAGTACTTC.